This TCR beta chain was identified in a study of vaccination effects on CD4 cells after COVID-19. General study results and limits: Convalescent patients were few in the study, and early post-infection timepoints were absent. Cross-reactivity toward common cold coronaviruses was confined to only 1 of 255 vaccine-induced clones in healthy vaccinees.

The germline gives CDR1 KGHDR, CDR2 SFDVKD. The CDR3 loop spans 15 amino acids. Trimming left V 2 bases short and J 9 bases short, with 16 bases between. Turning to this clone: Its antigen is as yet unknown.

Data came from immunoSEQ multiplex PCR; TCRdb stores just in-frame clones and leaves some out. In the table there are tens of thousands of clones, approximately 80% of which are singletons. Investigators separated out CD4+ T cells once 9 to 11 days of culture had passed. The V gene is TRBV24-1, the J gene TRBJ1-5; unclear D gene. The receptor was derived from a human donor who received a COVID-19 vaccine. Specimen: CD4+ T cells from PBMCs cultured without peptide, collected before COVID-19 vaccination. Here the CDR3 reads CATSDSLRAPGPQHF. In DNA, the CDR3 is TGTGCCACCAGTGATTCCCTAAGGGCTCCGGGGCCCCAGCATTTT.